In this sample, the clone carrying this T cell receptor beta chain turned up many times. What it binds is unknown. This entry comes from a study of blood T cells in healthy people across ages. PCR was performed a second time for 7 to 11 cycles using a sample-barcoded 5' primer and a J-beta primer mix. TCRdb re-called the 5' RACE reads through MiXCR, storing one row per CDR3 protein. The repertoire holds hundreds of thousands of distinct CDR3 sequences, about a fifth seen once, with about 22% in the top ten. Study-wide results and limits: In long-lived donors, naive CD4+ cell counts and diversity exceeded those of aged donors. Underestimates were what the diversity estimates from one million T cells were considered to be.

The trim removed 5 bases at V and 6 bases at J, leaving 5 bases unmatched. The V gene's germline CDR1 is SQVTM and CDR2 ANQGSEA. The CDR3 runs to 12 residues. Every sample had a minimum of 6 million PBMCs isolated. The total RNA that was extracted per sample amounted to at least 5.5 micrograms. The sequence came from a man between 65 and 80 years old in good health. Input material: blood. This chain links TRBV29-1 with TRBJ1-2, with 8 bases fitting TRBD1. The CDR3 reads CSVRGQGDGYTF. CDR3 in DNA: TGCAGCGTTAGAGGACAGGGCGATGGCTACACCTTC.